The TCR beta chain described here comes from a study of CD8 T cells in Susac syndrome. The sample holds a few counts of this clonotype. Reverse transcription of roughly 0.5 to 1 ug RNA used random hexamers. immunoSEQ multiplex PCR amplified TCR beta CDR3 across 54 Vbeta, 13 Jbeta. TCRdb re-called the immunoSEQ multiplex PCR reads with MiXCR, one entry per CDR3 protein. Among 150,000 to 200,000 distinct CDR3 sequences listed, around 94% were seen once. Healthy donors constituted the controls, which were matched for age and sex. The TCR was taken from a human donor in good health. Sequenced: CD4+ T cells from PBMCs.

CDR3 in DNA: TGTGCCAGCAGCTTGATGATAGCGGGGAGCACAGATACGCAGTATTTT. It yields the protein CASSLMIAGSTDTQYF. This chain links TRBV11-2 with TRBJ2-3; 8 nucleotides match TRBD2. V dropped 3 bases and J dropped 0; count of bases not matched to a gene: 5. The CDR3 totals 16 residues. Germline V CDR1 and CDR2: SGHAT, FQNNGV.